This is a list of T cell receptor beta chains from one sample in a study of blood T cell repertoires in COVID-19. Sequencing used immunoSEQ multiplex PCR; TCRdb keeps in-frame clones, though not all of them. The data contain about 87,000 clones, approximately 75% of them singletons. Specimen: peripheral blood. The origin of the receptors is a woman aged 50 to 65 with acute or convalescent COVID-19. CDR3s include the opening cysteine and the closing phenylalanine or tryptophan. Each record gives: D gene, clone size, V gene, J gene, CDR3 DNA, CDR3 protein. D genes are given only for firm matches. Clone sizes are given selectively: once, few, many, or a class where the clone is expanded.

d_gene: TRBD1; abundance: .; v_gene: TRBV11-1; j_gene: TRBJ2-1; CDR3nt: TGTGCCAGCGGAAGGGGGACAGGCCTATTGGATGAGCAGTTCTTC; CDR3aa: CASGRGTGLLDEQFF
d_gene: .; abundance: .; v_gene: TRBV11-2; j_gene: TRBJ1-3; CDR3nt: TGTGCCAGCAGCTTAGAAGCGGGGATCTCTGGAAACACCATATATTTT; CDR3aa: CASSLEAGISGNTIYF
d_gene: TRBD1; abundance: .; v_gene: TRBV29-1; j_gene: TRBJ1-1; CDR3nt: TGCAGCGCGTGTAGGACAGGGTCCGGAGACACTGAAGCTTTCTTT; CDR3aa: CSACRTGSGDTEAFF
d_gene: .; abundance: .; v_gene: TRBV27; j_gene: TRBJ2-1; CDR3nt: TGTGCCAGCAGTCAGTCGGACTTGAACAATGAGCAGTTCTTC; CDR3aa: CASSQSDLNNEQFF
d_gene: .; abundance: .; v_gene: TRBV7-2; j_gene: TRBJ1-2; CDR3nt: TGTGCCAGCAGCCCGCAACAGGGATCTGCAGATGGCTACACCTTC; CDR3aa: CASSPQQGSADGYTF
d_gene: TRBD2; abundance: .; v_gene: TRBV5-1; j_gene: TRBJ2-1; CDR3nt: TGCGCCAGCAGCCTGACTAGCGGGGGCAATGAGCAGTTCTTC; CDR3aa: CASSLTSGGNEQFF
d_gene: TRBD2; abundance: .; v_gene: TRBV6-5; j_gene: TRBJ2-4; CDR3nt: TGTGCCAGCAGTTACTCGAAACGCGGGGGGGGCATTCAGTACTTC; CDR3aa: CASSYSKRGGGIQYF
d_gene: TRBD1; abundance: .; v_gene: TRBV27; j_gene: TRBJ1-2; CDR3nt: TGTGCCAGCAGTTTATCGAGGGGGCCTCTCTATGGCTACACCTTC; CDR3aa: CASSLSRGPLYGYTF
d_gene: TRBD1; abundance: .; v_gene: TRBV6-5; j_gene: TRBJ1-2; CDR3nt: TGTGCCAGCAGTCCTGGGACAGCAGCTAACTATGGCTACACCTTC; CDR3aa: CASSPGTAANYGYTF
d_gene: TRBD2; abundance: .; v_gene: TRBV6-1; j_gene: TRBJ2-1; CDR3nt: TGTGCCAGCAGTGAAGGGTCTAGCGGTAAGGATGAGCAGTTCTTC; CDR3aa: CASSEGSSGKDEQFF
d_gene: .; abundance: .; v_gene: TRBV18; j_gene: TRBJ2-5; CDR3nt: TGTGCCAGCTCACCCAGACCAACAGGAAGCCAAGAGACCCAGTACTTC; CDR3aa: CASSPRPTGSQETQYF
d_gene: TRBD2; abundance: .; v_gene: TRBV28; j_gene: TRBJ2-1; CDR3nt: TGTGCCAGCAGTCGCCAGCGGGATCGCTACAATGAGCAGTTCTTC; CDR3aa: CASSRQRDRYNEQFF
d_gene: TRBD2; abundance: .; v_gene: TRBV28; j_gene: TRBJ2-5; CDR3nt: TGTGCCAGCACCCCTAAACGGGGGGGGAGGGAGACCCAGTACTTC; CDR3aa: CASTPKRGGRETQYF
d_gene: .; abundance: .; v_gene: TRBV23-1; j_gene: TRBJ1-3; CDR3nt: TGCGCCAGCAGTGGAAAGGGGTGGAACACCATATATTTT; CDR3aa: CASSGKGWNTIYF
d_gene: TRBD1; abundance: .; v_gene: TRBV2; j_gene: TRBJ1-2; CDR3nt: TGTGCCAGCAGGGTTAGGACAGGAGTGAACTATGGCTACACCTTC; CDR3aa: CASRVRTGVNYGYTF
d_gene: TRBD1; abundance: .; v_gene: TRBV2; j_gene: TRBJ1-4; CDR3nt: TGTGCCAGCAGGACTGGGGACAGCCCAACTAATGAAAAACTGTTTTTT; CDR3aa: CASRTGDSPTNEKLFF
d_gene: TRBD1; abundance: .; v_gene: TRBV10-3; j_gene: TRBJ1-1; CDR3nt: TGTGCCATCAGGCTGGGACAGGAGGGGGCCACTGAAGCTTTCTTT; CDR3aa: CAIRLGQEGATEAFF
d_gene: TRBD2; abundance: once; v_gene: TRBV2; j_gene: TRBJ2-7; CDR3nt: TGTGCCAGCAGCCTAACTAGCGGGGGGCGAGGGGAGCAGTACTTC; CDR3aa: CASSLTSGGRGEQYF
d_gene: .; abundance: .; v_gene: TRBV3-1/TRBV3-2; j_gene: TRBJ2-1; CDR3nt: TGTGCCAGCAGACTCTACAATGAGCAGTTCTTC; CDR3aa: CASRLYNEQFF
d_gene: .; abundance: .; v_gene: TRBV27; j_gene: TRBJ1-2; CDR3nt: TGTGCCAGCAGCCCTCCAGGTTATAACTATGGCTACACCTTC; CDR3aa: CASSPPGYNYGYTF
d_gene: .; abundance: .; v_gene: TRBV4-1; j_gene: TRBJ1-2; CDR3nt: TGCGCCAGCAGCGTCCTACAGGGCGGTGGCTACACCTTC; CDR3aa: CASSVLQGGGYTF
d_gene: TRBD1; abundance: .; v_gene: TRBV19; j_gene: TRBJ2-7; CDR3nt: TGTGCCAGTAGCCCCATGGGCGGGACAGGGGTCTACGAGCAGTACTTC; CDR3aa: CASSPMGGTGVYEQYF
d_gene: .; abundance: once; v_gene: TRBV6-5; j_gene: TRBJ1-2; CDR3nt: TGTGCCAGCAGTTACTCAGCCGAGTTTAACTATGGCTACACCTTC; CDR3aa: CASSYSAEFNYGYTF
d_gene: TRBD1; abundance: .; v_gene: TRBV7-2; j_gene: TRBJ2-1; CDR3nt: TGTGCCAGCAGCGACTCGGACAGGGGGAATGAGCAGTTCTTC; CDR3aa: CASSDSDRGNEQFF
d_gene: .; abundance: few; v_gene: TRBV9; j_gene: TRBJ1-5; CDR3nt: TGTGCCAGCAGCGTAGACGGGGCGGGACAGCCCCAGCATTTT; CDR3aa: CASSVDGAGQPQHF
d_gene: TRBD1; abundance: few; v_gene: TRBV6-5; j_gene: TRBJ1-5; CDR3nt: TGTGCCAGCAGTCAGGGACAGGGCAATCAGCCCCAGCATTTT; CDR3aa: CASSQGQGNQPQHF
d_gene: TRBD1; abundance: .; v_gene: TRBV29-1; j_gene: TRBJ2-7; CDR3nt: TGCAGCGTTGAAGAGTTGGGGACAGGGGGCGAGCAGTACTTC; CDR3aa: CSVEELGTGGEQYF
d_gene: .; abundance: .; v_gene: TRBV2; j_gene: TRBJ1-3; CDR3nt: TGTGCCAGCAGTGAAGTTCCGAGTGGTCAGGGTACTGGAAACACCATATATTTT; CDR3aa: CASSEVPSGQGTGNTIYF
d_gene: .; abundance: .; v_gene: TRBV28; j_gene: TRBJ2-5; CDR3nt: TGTGCCAGCAGCCCCGGGGGTACGGAGACCCAGTACTTC; CDR3aa: CASSPGGTETQYF
d_gene: TRBD1; abundance: .; v_gene: TRBV15; j_gene: TRBJ2-3; CDR3nt: TGTGCCACCAGCTTCGGACAGGGGCTCCCTCCTAGCACAGATACGCAGTATTTT; CDR3aa: CATSFGQGLPPSTDTQYF
d_gene: TRBD1; abundance: .; v_gene: TRBV19; j_gene: TRBJ1-4; CDR3nt: TGTGCCAGTACCCACATGGACAGGGGACTGTTTTTT; CDR3aa: CASTHMDRGLFF
d_gene: TRBD1; abundance: .; v_gene: TRBV10-3; j_gene: TRBJ1-2; CDR3nt: TGTGCCATCAGCGATCCGGGACAGGGGGGTAGTGGCTACACCTTC; CDR3aa: CAISDPGQGGSGYTF
d_gene: TRBD1; abundance: once; v_gene: TRBV19; j_gene: TRBJ1-1; CDR3nt: TGTGCCAGTAACAACGACAGGGAACCCTATGGAGGGAACACTGAAGCTTTCTTT; CDR3aa: CASNNDREPYGGNTEAFF
d_gene: TRBD1; abundance: .; v_gene: TRBV9; j_gene: TRBJ1-6; CDR3nt: TGTGCCAGCAGCCCCGGGCAGGGGGATTCACCCCTCCACTTT; CDR3aa: CASSPGQGDSPLHF